These T cell receptor beta chains were read from a single sample in a study of beta chain features in type 1 diabetes. Some clones are missing from TCRdb's copy, which holds only in-frame ones; the method was immunoSEQ multiplex PCR. The table shows around 250,000 clones, with roughly 25% occurring only once. Material: naive CD4+ T cells from blood. All receptors derive from a woman aged 30 to 39 with type 1 diabetes. Both conserved end residues are part of each CDR3. A D gene is named only where the DNA matches it firmly. Clone size appears in some rows only: once, few, many, or a class for an expanded clone.

J: TRBJ2-4; D: TRBD1; size: NA; V: TRBV27; DNA: TGTGCCAGCAGTTTTAGAGGGCAGGGGGCATTGAGAAACATTCAGTACTTC; CDR3: CASSFRGQGALRNIQYF
J: TRBJ1-2; D: NA; size: few; V: TRBV2; DNA: TGTGCCAGCAGTGAAATACGGGTTCCGGGGGGCTACACCTTC; CDR3: CASSEIRVPGGYTF
J: TRBJ2-5; D: NA; size: few; V: TRBV5-4; DNA: TGTGCCAGCAGCTTCACGGACTGGGGCCAAGAGACCCAGTACTTC; CDR3: CASSFTDWGQETQYF
J: TRBJ2-2; D: NA; size: NA; V: TRBV27; DNA: TGTGCCAGCAGTTTACGAGGAACCGGGGAGCTGTTTTTT; CDR3: CASSLRGTGELFF
J: TRBJ2-6; D: TRBD1; size: NA; V: TRBV6-1; DNA: TGTGCCAGCAGGCTACAGGGGATTGGGGCCAACGTCCTGACTTTC; CDR3: CASRLQGIGANVLTF
J: TRBJ1-1; D: NA; size: NA; V: TRBV15; DNA: TGTGCCACCAGCAGATATACGGGGTCTGAAGCTTTCTTT; CDR3: CATSRYTGSEAFF
J: TRBJ1-1; D: TRBD1; size: NA; V: TRBV29-1; DNA: TGCAGCGCCGCCCAGGGGGCGCGGAACACTGAAGCTTTCTTT; CDR3: CSAAQGARNTEAFF
J: TRBJ2-1; D: TRBD2; size: NA; V: TRBV28; DNA: TGTGCCAGCCCTCCAGGACTAGCGGGAGGGAGATACAATGAGCAGTTCTTC; CDR3: CASPPGLAGGRYNEQFF
J: TRBJ1-5; D: NA; size: few; V: TRBV19; DNA: TGTGCCAGTAGTACCGACAGCTCCGATCAGCCCCAGCATTTT; CDR3: CASSTDSSDQPQHF
J: TRBJ2-5; D: NA; size: NA; V: TRBV30; DNA: TGTGCCTGGAGTGGAAGTGGAGGCCAAGAGACCCAGTACTTC; CDR3: CAWSGSGGQETQYF
J: TRBJ2-1; D: NA; size: NA; V: TRBV4-1; DNA: TGCGCCAGCAGCCAATCTGGGGCAGGAGGGGATGAGCAGTTCTTC; CDR3: CASSQSGAGGDEQFF
J: TRBJ2-5; D: NA; size: few; V: TRBV11-1; DNA: TGTGCCAGCAGCTCGACTAGAATTAGGGAGACCCAGTACTTC; CDR3: CASSSTRIRETQYF
J: TRBJ2-4; D: NA; size: few; V: TRBV15; DNA: TGTGCCACCAGCAGGGCTAGAGATAGACTGGCCAAAAACATTCAGTACTTC; CDR3: CATSRARDRLAKNIQYF
J: TRBJ2-2; D: NA; size: NA; V: TRBV5-1; DNA: TGCGCCAGCAGCTTGTACGCGGGAACGAACACCGGGGAGCTGTTTTTT; CDR3: CASSLYAGTNTGELFF
J: TRBJ2-3; D: TRBD1; size: NA; V: TRBV5-1; DNA: TGCGCCAGCAGCTCCGGCCGGGACAGGGTGACAGATACGCAGTATTTT; CDR3: CASSSGRDRVTDTQYF